Listed here is a single TCR beta chain. The record originates from a study of blood T cell repertoires in COVID-19. Profiled with immunoSEQ multiplex PCR; TCRdb holds only in-frame clones, not every one. Of approximately 280,000 clones in the sample, roughly 90% were seen once. The CDR3 spans 17 residues. Trimming stripped 4 bases from V and 0 bases from J, with 15 bases between. The V gene's germline CDR1 is SGHTA and CDR2 FQGTGA. The chain carries TRBV7-3 and TRBJ2-2; D is unresolved. This clonotype was obtained from a man aged 35-49 years with acute or convalescent COVID-19. Sample: peripheral blood. CDR3 sequence reads: CASSSKRSRANTGELFF. In DNA form, the CDR3 reads TGTGCCAGCAGCTCAAAGAGATCTCGGGCGAACACCGGGGAGCTGTTTTTT.